The 11 T cell receptor beta chains reported below all come from one sample, sequenced in a study of shared clonotypes between healthy human individuals. Repertoires were generated with immunoSEQ multiplex PCR, while TCRdb's copy carries only in-frame clones and drops some. The sample yields over 2 million clones, 85% to 95% seen once. Sequenced sample: naive CD4+ T cells from PBMCs. Subset of the sample: CD45RA+ positively selected. All receptors derive from a man younger than 35 in good health. Some clones in this sample may be carry-over from other donors' samples.

The chain's CDR3 is CASSTDSANNEQFF. In DNA form, the CDR3 reads TGTGCCAGCAGCACGGACTCTGCGAACAATGAGCAGTTCTTC. The chain carries TRBV9 and TRBJ2-1; TRBD2 is a possible D gene (5 bases). The ends were cut back, 4 bases at V and 5 bases at J, with 13 bases in the middle. CDR3 length equals 14 residues. The germline V gene encodes CDR1 SGDLS and CDR2 YYNGEE.

V is TRBV28 and J is TRBJ1-4; no clear D. Trimming took off 6 bases at V and 7 bases at J, with 9 bases between the two ends. CDR1 and CDR2 (germline): MDHEN, SYDVKM. This CDR3 is 12 amino acids long. In DNA, the CDR3 is TGTGCCAGCAGCCTTATGGTTGAAAAACTGTTTTTT. Translation: CASSLMVEKLFF.

This chain uses TRBV28 with TRBJ2-4, with TRBD1 as a possible D gene (5 bases). The V end was cut by 6 bases, the J end by 3 bases, with 12 bases between. CDR3 length: 14 amino acids. Germline CDR1 MDHEN, CDR2 SYDVKM. CDR3 sequence reads: CASSVTDFKNIQYF. The CDR3 DNA reads TGTGCCAGCAGCGTGACAGATTTCAAAAACATTCAGTACTTC.

This clone was recorded a few times. V usage is TRBV7-9 and J usage is TRBJ1-1; a possible D gene is TRBD1 (5 bases). Per the germline V gene, CDR1 is SEHNR and CDR2 is FQNEAQ (reference sequence). Trimming stripped 0 bases from V and 8 bases from J, with 13 bases between. This CDR3 comprises 14 residues. In DNA, the CDR3 is TGTGCCAGCAGCTTAGCATTCGGGGGAGGCGAAGCTTTCTTT. Translation: CASSLAFGGGEAFF.

The genes are TRBV29-1 and TRBJ2-4; 8 nucleotides match TRBD1. The V segment lost 5 bases and the J segment 2 bases; nucleotides outside the gene matches: 20. This CDR3 has 19 amino acids. CDR1 is SQVTM and CDR2 is ANQGSEA in the germline V gene. The CDR3 bases are TGCAGCGTTTTGGGGGGTCTTGGGACAGGAGTAAATTCCAAAAACATTCAGTACTTC. It translates to CSVLGGLGTGVNSKNIQYF.

The chain recombines TRBV7-9 with TRBJ2-2, with 12 bases aligning to TRBD2. The CDR3 runs 17 residues. Germline trimming cut 5 bases from V and 4 bases from J; bases unmatched to any gene: 8. The germline V gene has CDR1 SEHNR and CDR2 FQNEAQ (reference sequence). The DNA for the CDR3 is TGTGCCAGCAGCCTCCTGACTAGCGGGAGTTCCACCGGGGAGCTGTTTTTT. Its protein is CASSLLTSGSSTGELFF.

The chain recombines TRBV4-3 with TRBJ1-3, with a possible D match to TRBD1 (6 bases). CDR1 is LGHNA, CDR2 YSLEER, per germline. This CDR3 spans 15 amino acids. The V end was cut by 4 bases, the J end by 4 bases, with 14 bases between. The CDR3 here is CASSLGGTLGNTIYF. The DNA of the CDR3 is TGCGCCAGCAGCCTAGGGGGGACATTGGGAAACACCATATATTTT.

The J gene is TRBJ2-5, the V gene TRBV30; D call uncertain. The CDR3 contains 13 residues. V lost 2 bases, J lost 5 bases, and 12 bases lay in between. Germline lookup yields CDR1 GTSNPN and CDR2 SVGIG (reference sequence). Here the CDR3 reads CAWSLGVSETQYF. The CDR3 DNA is TGTGCCTGGAGTCTTGGGGTATCGGAGACCCAGTACTTC.

The chain is built from TRBV18 and TRBJ2-6, with D perhaps TRBD1 or TRBD2 (5 bases each). The germline gives CDR1 KGHSH, CDR2 LQKENI. V lost 6 bases to trimming and J lost 0 bases, with 9 bases between them. The CDR3 is 15 amino acids. The CDR3 nucleotides read TGTGCCAGCTCCCGAGGGGACTCTGGGGCCAACGTCCTGACTTTC. It codes for CASSRGDSGANVLTF. The full variable domain, completed using reference TRBV18 and TRBJ2-6, is NAGVMQNPRHLVRRRGQEARLRCSPMKGHSHVYWYRQLPEEGLKFMVYLQKENIIDESGMPKERFSAEFPKEGPSILRIQQVVRGDSAAYFCASSRGDSGANVLTFGAGSRLTVL.

The J gene is TRBJ1-1, the V gene TRBV19, with a tentative D call TRBD1 (5 bases). The germline gives CDR1 LNHDA, CDR2 SQIVND (reference sequence). CDR3 length: 14 residues. V lost 7 bases and J 8 bases, leaving 20 bases between the germline ends. The CDR3 loop is CASTIARRGAEAFF. CDR3 DNA sequence: TGTGCCAGTACCATTGCCCGTCGTGGGGCAGAAGCTTTCTTT.

This clone was counted once. This chain connects TRBV28 to TRBJ2-5, with TRBD1 identical over 9 bases. The J segment lost 2 bases and the V segment lost 7 bases, leaving 8 bases of the junction unmatched. The CDR3 sequence is 15 residues long. CDR1 MDHEN and CDR2 SYDVKM come from the germline V gene. Here the CDR3 reads CASTPRDRAQETQYF. CDR3 DNA: TGTGCCAGCACGCCGAGGGACAGGGCTCAAGAGACCCAGTACTTC.